Shown below are 8 T cell receptor beta chains from a single sample sequenced in a study of blood T cells in healthy people across ages (dated by TCRdb to between 2014 and 2016). Receptor libraries were prepared by 5' RACE. The second PCR ran for about 6 to 11 cycles and used a J-beta primer mix along with a sample-barcoded 5' primer. Clones were called with MiXCR by TCRdb after fastp trimmed the public reads at Q25, and only in-frame beta chains were retained. Entries that share a CDR3 protein sequence are merged under the most common genes and DNA. The sample table records 1.8 million or so distinct CDR3 sequences; about 39% of these occur just once. Of the sample, 23% falls within the top ten clones. The sample was blood. The receptors come from a human donor in good health.

Concerning this clonotype itself: Germline is not matched at one junction end, which may reflect a read error. This CDR3 reads CASGLIALDEQYF. For the CDR3, the DNA is TGTGCCAGCGGCTTAATTGCCCTGGACGAGCAGTACTTC. The genes are TRBV7-3 and TRBJ2-7; D gene ambiguous. The CDR3 is 13 residues long. CDR1 SGHTA and CDR2 FQGTGA come from the germline V gene.

CDR3 residues: CASQTSGSYEQYF. The CDR3 DNA reads TGTGCCAGTCAAACTAGCGGCTCCTACGAGCAGTACTTC. The chain uses TRBV6-5 and TRBJ2-7; TRBD2 aligns across 8 bases. Germline assignment: CDR1 MNHEY and CDR2 SVGAGI. CDR3 size: 13 residues. The J segment lost 0 bases and the V segment lost 9 bases, leaving 4 bases of the junction unmatched.

This clonotype was observed a few times. This chain links TRBV20-1 with TRBJ2-3; TRBD2 aligns across 9 bases. V was clipped by 4 bases and J by 1 base; unmatched bases: 9. In germline, CDR1 is DFQATT, CDR2 SNEGSKA (reference sequence). This CDR3 region has 16 residues. The CDR3 reads CSATGGGGAGTDTQYF. CDR3 coding DNA: TGCAGTGCTACCGGAGGCGGGGGGGCTGGCACAGATACGCAGTATTTT.

In its sample, this clonotype was seen a few times. This chain connects TRBV3-1 to TRBJ2-4; 8 bases agree with TRBD2. The J call may not be correct, given that the DNA end is closer to TRBJ2-5. The CDR3 is made up of 16 amino acids. The germline gives CDR1 LGHDT, CDR2 YNNKEL (reference sequence). CDR3 sequence reads: CASSQEGSGGLETQYF. As DNA, the CDR3 is TGTGCCAGCAGCCAAGAAGGGAGCGGGGGTTTGGAGACCCAGTACTTC.

In this sample, this clonotype turned up a few times. The V call is TRBV10-3, the J call TRBJ1-2, with TRBD1 matching over 9 bases. This CDR3 region has 17 residues. Germline V lookup: CDR1 ENHRY, CDR2 SYGVKD. J lost 2 bases, V lost 4 bases, and 11 bases had no gene match. DNA of the CDR3: TGTGCCATCAGTGCCTTGTGGGGACAGGGCTCCAACTATGGCTACACCTTC. This sequence encodes CAISALWGQGSNYGYTF.

The chain joins TRBV9 to TRBJ2-1; 9 nucleotides align to TRBD2. Germline V lookup: CDR1 SGDLS, CDR2 YYNGEE. The CDR3 has 14 residues. Trimming cost V 1 base and J 9 bases; bases outside gene matches: 5. Written as DNA, the CDR3 is TGTGCCAGCAGCGTAAAGCGGGGGGATCGTGAGCAGTTCTTC. Encoded protein: CASSVKRGDREQFF.

The chain has TRBV12-3 or TRBV12-4 and TRBJ1-2, with 8 bases aligning to TRBD1. Trimming took 5 bases from V and 8 from J; bases not matched to a gene: 7. There are 13 residues in the CDR3. The CDR3 nucleotides are TGTGCCAGCAGTCAGGGGGCCGCTAGGGGCTACACCTTC. This codes for CASSQGAARGYTF.

A single count supports this clonotype. J is TRBJ1-3 and V is TRBV12-3 or TRBV12-4; 9 bases are shared with TRBD1. With 3 bases clipped from V and 0 bases from J, the junction kept 6 bases outside the gene matches. The CDR3 loop spans 17 amino acids. The CDR3 DNA sequence: TGTGCCAGCAGTTTGGGGACAGGGTACAGCTCTGGAAACACCATATATTTT. It translates to CASSLGTGYSSGNTIYF.